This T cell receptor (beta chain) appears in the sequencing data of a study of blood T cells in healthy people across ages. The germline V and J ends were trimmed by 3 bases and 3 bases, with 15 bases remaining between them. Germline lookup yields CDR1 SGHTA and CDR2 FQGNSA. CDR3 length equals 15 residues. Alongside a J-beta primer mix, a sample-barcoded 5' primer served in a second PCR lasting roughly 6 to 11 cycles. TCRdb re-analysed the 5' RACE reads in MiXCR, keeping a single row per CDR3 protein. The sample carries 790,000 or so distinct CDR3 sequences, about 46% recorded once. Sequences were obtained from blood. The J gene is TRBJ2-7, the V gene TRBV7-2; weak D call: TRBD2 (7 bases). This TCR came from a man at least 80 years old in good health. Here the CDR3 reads CASSFQGLADYEQYF. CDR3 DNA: TGTGCCAGCAGCTTCCAGGGGCTAGCGGACTACGAGCAGTACTTC.